A single sample gave rise to the 24 T cell receptor beta chains below, sequenced in a study of CD8+ T cells in alopecia areata. In each case, RNA was isolated and then reverse transcribed into cDNA as the sequencing template. Clones were sequenced by immunoSEQ multiplex PCR, and TCRdb holds only the in-frame ones, with some missing. The table shows about 150,000 clones, with about 89% occurring only once. The sample here was CD8+ T cells sorted from blood, taken at week 0. Every receptor here comes from a human donor with alopecia areata.

This sequence joins TRBV7-9 and TRBJ1-3; D remains ambiguous. The CDR3 covers 11 residues. Per germline, CDR1 SEHNR and CDR2 FQNEAQ (reference sequence). The V gene lost 11 bases and the J gene lost 9 bases, with 14 bases spanning the gap. This chain's CDR3 is CAPGDYGTIYF. The DNA of the CDR3 is TGTGCCCCGGGCGATTACGGCACCATATATTTT.

The V and J genes are TRBV27 and TRBJ2-7; D gene ambiguous. Germline V lookup: CDR1 MNHEY, CDR2 SMNVEV (reference sequence). The CDR3 length is 13 residues. Trimming took off 5 bases at V and 1 base at J, with 9 bases between the two ends. CDR3 sequence reads: CASSQPLSYEQYF. DNA for the CDR3: TGTGCCAGCAGTCAACCTTTGTCCTACGAGCAGTACTTC.

The CDR3 spells CSVEDQGALTDTQYF. The DNA of the CDR3 is TGCAGCGTTGAAGATCAGGGGGCCCTAACAGATACGCAGTATTTT. The chain is built from TRBV29-1 and TRBJ2-3; 8 bases match TRBD1. CDR1 is SQVTM, CDR2 ANQGSEA, per germline. The CDR3 sequence is 15 residues long. The V segment lost 0 bases and the J segment 3 bases; nucleotides outside the gene matches: 5.

This chain joins TRBV2 and TRBJ2-3; either TRBD1 or TRBD2 may fit D (6 bases each). Germline CDR1 is SNHLY and CDR2 is FYNNEI. The CDR3 runs to 12 residues. V lost 9 bases, J lost 8 bases, and 15 bases lay in between. CDR3 sequence: CARDGGEVTQYF. CDR3 coding DNA: TGTGCCAGGGACGGGGGCGAGGTTACGCAGTATTTT. The variable domain in full, completed from reference TRBV2 and TRBJ2-3, reads EPEVTQTPSHQVTQMGQEVILRCVPISNHLYFYWYRQILGQKVEFLVSFYNNEISEKSEIFDDQFSVERPDGSNFTLKIRSTKLEDSAMYFCARDGGEVTQYFGPGTRLTVL.

This chain links TRBV7-3 with TRBJ2-3; the D is unclear. Per the germline V gene, CDR1 is SGHTA and CDR2 is FQGTGA. This CDR3 contains 14 residues. The V end was cut by 4 bases, the J end by 3 bases, with 11 bases between. The DNA for the CDR3 is TGTGCCAGCAGCTCCACCCTTCGAACAGATACGCAGTATTTT. Translating gives CASSSTLRTDTQYF.

The chain is built from TRBV4-1 and TRBJ2-1; TRBD2 agrees at 10 bases. V lost 7 bases to trimming and J lost 7 bases; unmatched junction nucleotides: 7. The CDR3 loop spans 14 amino acids. The V gene's germline CDR1 is MGHRA and CDR2 YSYEKL. In DNA, the CDR3 is TGCGCCAGCAAAGAAGCTAGCGGGAGAAATGAGCAGTTCTTC. Protein product: CASKEASGRNEQFF.

The J gene is TRBJ2-7, the V gene TRBV4-1, with a possible D match to TRBD1 (6 bases). Germline assignment: CDR1 MGHRA and CDR2 YSYEKL. This CDR3 spans 15 amino acids. V was clipped by 0 bases and J by 2 bases, with 11 bases between them. CDR3 amino acids: CASSQDPDSTYEQYF. As DNA, the CDR3 is TGCGCCAGCAGCCAAGACCCGGACAGTACCTACGAGCAGTACTTC.

This chain links TRBV5-1 with TRBJ2-7; 9 bases map to TRBD1. The junction had 7 bases not matched to a gene; V was cut back by 4 bases and J by 5 bases. The CDR3 totals 14 residues. Germline CDR1 is SGHRS and CDR2 is YFSETQ. The CDR3 sequence is CASSLGQGIHEQYF. CDR3 in DNA: TGCGCCAGCAGCCTCGGACAGGGGATCCACGAGCAGTACTTC.

The chain combines TRBV28 with TRBJ2-1, with D tentatively TRBD2 (6 bases). The CDR3 consists of 16 residues. V lost 2 bases and J lost 5, with 16 bases in between. CDR1 is MDHEN and CDR2 is SYDVKM in the germline V gene. The CDR3, as DNA: TGTGCCAGCAGTTTAATCGGGGAGGCTGACGACAATGAGCAGTTCTTC. Residues: CASSLIGEADDNEQFF. Filled out from reference TRBV28 and TRBJ2-1, the complete variable domain reads DVKVTQSSRYLVKRTGEKVFLECVQDMDHENMFWYRQDPGLGLRLIYFSYDVKMKEKGDIPEGYSVSREKKERFSLILESASTNQTSMYLCASSLIGEADDNEQFFGPGTRLTVL.

This clone was detected once. This chain links TRBV9 with TRBJ2-7; 9 bases line up with TRBD1. This CDR3 is 14 amino acids long. CDR1 is SGDLS, CDR2 YYNGEE, per germline. The J segment lost 3 bases and the V segment lost 0 bases, leaving 1 base of the junction unmatched. CDR3 DNA: TGTGCCAGCAGCGTAGGGGACAGGGTCTACGAGCAGTACTTC. Translating it yields CASSVGDRVYEQYF.

The chain combines TRBV25-1 with TRBJ1-1, with TRBD1 identical over 7 bases. Per germline, CDR1 MGHDK and CDR2 SYGVNS. Trimming at V came to 7 bases and at J to 6 bases, leaving 2 bases not matched to a gene. The CDR3 extends over 11 amino acids. The CDR3 loop reads CASNGQAEAFF. Here the CDR3 DNA reads TGTGCCAGCAATGGACAGGCTGAAGCTTTCTTT.

Only one count was recorded for this clone. This CDR3 is CAWSVSENTEAFF. In DNA form, the CDR3 reads TGTGCCTGGAGTGTCAGTGAAAACACTGAAGCTTTCTTT. The V call is TRBV30, the J call TRBJ1-1; D call uncertain. Germline CDR1 GTSNPN, CDR2 SVGIG (reference sequence). The CDR3 has 13 amino acids. Deletions cut 0 bases from V and 2 bases from J, with 7 bases between.

V and J are TRBV4-2 and TRBJ2-7; D gene unclear. This CDR3 has 13 amino acids. Trimming stripped 1 base from V and 2 bases from J, with 6 bases between. CDR1 is LGHNA and CDR2 is YNFKEQ in the germline V gene. The CDR3 loop reads CASSQGSAYEQYF. The CDR3 bases are TGTGCCAGCAGCCAAGGTTCAGCCTACGAGCAGTACTTC.

This chain uses TRBV11-2 with TRBJ1-1, with D possibly being TRBD1 (5 bases). In germline, CDR1 is SGHAT, CDR2 FQNNGV. The CDR3 sequence is 14 residues long. The germline V and J ends were trimmed by 2 bases and 11 bases, with 18 bases remaining between them. The CDR3 reads CASSLLVDTQKAFF. CDR3 DNA: TGTGCCAGCAGCTTACTCGTGGACACCCAGAAGGCTTTCTTT.

Here the CDR3 reads CASSYEGAPSYEQYF. The CDR3 DNA is TGTGCCAGCAGTTACGAGGGGGCGCCCTCCTACGAGCAGTACTTC. The chain recombines TRBV6-5 with TRBJ2-7; TRBD1 aligns across 7 bases. Germline V CDR1 and CDR2: MNHEY, SVGAGI. This CDR3 has 15 residues. The ends lost 2 bases at V and 0 bases at J; junction bases unmatched: 4.

V gene TRBV23-1 combines with J gene TRBJ2-7, with TRBD2 matching 10 bases. TRBV23-1 is marked as an open reading frame, function uncertain. CDR3 size: 19 residues. Trimming at V came to 6 bases and at J to 0 bases, leaving 17 bases not matched to a gene. CDR3 sequence (DNA): TGCGCCAGCAGCCAGATACCTAGCGGGGGAAGGAAGAGCTCCTACGAGCAGTACTTC. It specifies CASSQIPSGGRKSSYEQYF.

The V call is TRBV5-1, the J call TRBJ2-1; 11 positions agree with TRBD2. The junction had 7 bases not matched to a gene; V was cut back by 0 bases and J by 8 bases. The CDR3 covers 16 residues. Germline V lookup: CDR1 SGHRS, CDR2 YFSETQ. The CDR3 spells CASSLEGSGRAYEQFF. The DNA for the CDR3 is TGCGCCAGCAGCTTGGAAGGTAGCGGGAGGGCGTATGAGCAGTTCTTC.

This chain uses TRBV7-9 with TRBJ1-4; possible D gene TRBD1, 6 bases. The CDR3 has 13 amino acids. Germline CDR1 reads SEHNR; CDR2 reads FQNEAQ (reference sequence). V lost 4 bases and J lost 8, with 11 bases in between. This chain's CDR3 is CASSSEGVEKLFF. In DNA, the CDR3 is TGTGCCAGCAGCTCCGAGGGGGTCGAAAAACTGTTTTTT.

V and J are TRBV4-1 and TRBJ1-4; 9 positions match TRBD1. CDR3 length equals 14 residues. Germline trimming cut 2 bases from V and 6 bases from J; bases unmatched to any gene: 1. Germline V CDR1 and CDR2: MGHRA, YSYEKL. CDR3 in DNA: TGCGCCAGCAGCCAACGACAGGGGGATGAAAAACTGTTTTTT. Residues: CASSQRQGDEKLFF.

This chain uses TRBV6-1 with TRBJ1-3; D may be TRBD1 (5 bases). The CDR3 runs 16 residues. Trimming removed 1 base at V and 2 bases at J, with 12 bases between. Per germline, CDR1 MNHNS and CDR2 SASEGT. The CDR3 sequence is CASSEGLPGTGNTIYF. DNA for the CDR3: TGTGCCAGCAGTGAAGGGCTGCCAGGGACTGGAAACACCATATATTTT.

The chain has TRBV4-1 and TRBJ2-7; D is undetermined. Germline-derived CDR1 and CDR2 are MGHRA and YSYEKL. Trimming removed 1 base at V and 6 bases at J, with 10 bases between. The CDR3 runs to 13 residues. The CDR3 is CASSQVLTGEQYF. In DNA, the CDR3 is TGCGCCAGCAGCCAAGTGTTGACTGGCGAGCAGTACTTC.

The chain couples TRBV7-8 to TRBJ1-2; D gene uncertain. In germline, CDR1 is SGHVS, CDR2 FQNEAQ. Trimming left V 2 bases short and J 6 bases short, with 10 bases between. The CDR3 has 13 amino acids. CDR3 residues: CASSLFPPDGYTF. The CDR3 coding sequence is TGTGCCAGCAGCTTATTTCCTCCCGATGGCTACACCTTC.

The count of this clone is one. One end of the junction is discordant with germline, which a read error may explain. Other DNA sequences in this sample translate to the same CDR3. The CDR3 is CASSLGSSEAFF. The CDR3 DNA sequence: TGCGCCAGCAGCCTCGGTTCGTCTGAGGCTTTCTTT. This rearrangement joins TRBV6-6 to TRBJ1-1; no firm D call. From germline, CDR1 is MNHNY and CDR2 SVGAGI (reference sequence). The CDR3 is made up of 12 amino acids.

The chain combines TRBV10-2 with TRBJ2-5; TRBD2 aligns across 9 bases. Germline values: CDR1 WSHSY, CDR2 SAAADI. The CDR3 spans 14 residues. Trimming at V came to 7 bases and at J to 3 bases, leaving 6 bases not matched to a gene. This CDR3 is CASNGGRDEETQYF. CDR3 coding DNA: TGCGCCAGCAACGGCGGGAGGGATGAAGAGACCCAGTACTTC.